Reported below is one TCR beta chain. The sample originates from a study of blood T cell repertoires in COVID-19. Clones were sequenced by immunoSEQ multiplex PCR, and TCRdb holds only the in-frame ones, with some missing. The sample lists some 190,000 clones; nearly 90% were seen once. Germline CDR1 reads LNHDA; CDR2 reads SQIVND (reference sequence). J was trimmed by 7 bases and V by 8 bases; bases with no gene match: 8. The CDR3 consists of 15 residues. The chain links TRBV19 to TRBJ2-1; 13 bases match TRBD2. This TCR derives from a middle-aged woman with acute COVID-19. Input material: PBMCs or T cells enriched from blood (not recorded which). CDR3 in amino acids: CASAQGTSGDNEQFF. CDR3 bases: TGTGCCAGTGCCCAGGGGACTAGCGGGGATAATGAGCAGTTCTTC.